The entry below gives a single T cell receptor beta chain sequence along with its context. Its binding antigen is unknown. No base quality information exists; no much larger clone differs at one position. The library was made by the immunoSEQ multiplex PCR assay. TCR beta CDR3 sequencing was performed on DNA from the cultured, isolated CD4+ T cells. Concerning the study's data processing: Non-productive TCR sequences were removed, reads were trimmed to the CDR3 region, and CDR3s of at least 7 amino acids were retained. The MANAFEST web app was used to identify antigen-specific clonotypes by comparing expansion in peptide wells with expansion in reference cultures. Positive clones required FDR<0.05 expansion versus reference and all other wells, odds ratio above 5, and frequency above 0.1% in two replicate wells. A clonotype was defined as cross-reactive if the clonotype was significantly expanded both in SARS-CoV-2 spike wells and in at least one common cold coronavirus spike condition. Using the stringdist R package, CDR3 similarity was measured by Levenshtein distance, and unrooted trees were constructed with ape in R 3.6.1. TCRdb retrieved this table from immuneACCESS and kept in-frame rearrangements only. Not all clones are present; in checked studies, unresolved V genes account for under half, and no reason is known for the remainder. Clone size and V and J calls were adopted from that table, with D and trimming inferred from the DNA. In this sample the table shows under 40,000 clones, approximately 84% of which occur a single time. The top ten hold roughly 1.9% of the sample.

This record comes from a study of vaccination effects on CD4 cells after COVID-19 (dated by TCRdb to 2022 to 2024). In terms of the full investigation: Post-vaccine samples across the study were collected a median of 72 days after the second dose, with a range of 14 to 241. The study compared SARS-CoV-2 spike-specific CD4+ TCR repertoires before and after mRNA vaccination in COVID-19 convalescent patients and infection-naive vaccine recipients. Altogether, some ten COVID-19 convalescent patients and several SARS-CoV-2-naive healthy vaccine recipients made up the full study. Cultures from other donors in the study were sequenced with the Oncomine TCR Beta short-read assay on an Illumina iSeq 100.

The study at large found these results: Clones induced by infection and clones induced by vaccination both contracted markedly at late timepoints after vaccination, which fits with T cell responses waning over time. Only a small number of convalescent patients were included, and no early post-infection timepoints were available, which limited the study. Among healthy vaccine recipients, nearly all vaccine-induced clones were SARS-CoV-2 mono-reactive, and just 1 of 255 was cross-reactive with common cold coronaviruses.

V is shortened by 0 bases, J by 2 bases, and the region joining them spans 26 bases. The CDR3 goes from the cysteine to the phenylalanine over 21 residues. The only DNA kept is the CDR3, 63 bases in frame from the first base. Sequences LNHNV (CDR1) and YYDKDF (CDR2) are obtained from the germline V gene (reference sequence). In the ViraFEST assay, PBMC were stimulated with viral peptide pools, and TCR sequencing was then used to find antigen-specific CD4+ T cell clonotypes based on their expansion. After around eleven days of culture, CD4+ T cells were isolated with the EasySep CD4+ T cell isolation kit. Each participant got two doses of an mRNA SARS-CoV-2 vaccine, either BNT162b2 or mRNA-1273. None of the healthy vaccine recipients had a prior SARS-CoV-2 infection, which was confirmed by nucleocapsid antibody tests that came back negative both before and after vaccination. Each well held over 1.5 million PBMC cultured in IMDM containing approximately 5.3% human AB serum, about 10 IU/ml IL-2 and gentamicin, along with roughly 10 ug/ml peptides. On days 3 and 7, half of the culture medium was replaced with fresh IL-2-containing medium. Each peptide stimulation condition was cultured in triplicate wells unless otherwise noted. Using Ficoll-Paque Plus gradient centrifugation, PBMC were separated from whole blood and then either used fresh or cryopreserved at -140C. The overlapping peptide pools covered the spike proteins of SARS-CoV-2 as well as those of the common cold coronaviruses HCoV-NL63, HCoV-OC43 and HCoV-229E. The QIAamp micro DNA kit was used to extract genomic DNA from the cultured CD4+ T cells.

The origin of this receptor is a human donor who received a COVID-19 vaccine. Some clones in this sample may be carry-over from other donors' samples. The V and J genes are TRBV15 and TRBJ1-3; the D gene assignment is ambiguous. This sample comprised CD4+ T cells from PBMCs cultured with HCoV-NL63 spike peptides, obtained after COVID-19 vaccination. In light of the paper, this sample's cell subset or site label describes: HCoV-NL63 spike overlapping peptide pool stimulation. The CDR3 protein is CATSRDGVGRAGWSTGNTIYF. The bases are TGTGCCACCAGCAGAGATGGTGTTGGCAGAGCGGGCTGGTCTACTGGAAACACCATATATTTT.